Sequencing of this T cell receptor beta chain was carried out in a study of CD8 T cells in ankylosing spondylitis (dated by TCRdb to 2016 to 2017). Broadly, across the study: The study set out to find disease-linked TCR variants by profiling T cell receptor beta repertoires in ankylosing spondylitis patients and healthy donors. The full study cohort was made up of under 30 ankylosing spondylitis patients and fewer than 120 healthy donors. Samples of peripheral blood were taken, and for ankylosing spondylitis patients, synovial fluid was collected as well.

The full study reports these points: Some of the motif variants had been reported before in the synovial fluid and blood of reactive arthritis patients, a finding that suggests common disease-initiation mechanisms. The disease-linked clones had a CD8+ phenotype and were found at relatively low frequencies in peripheral blood. Blood from ankylosing spondylitis patients appeared to be characterized by a TCR beta motif made up of 8 or 9 highly homologous amino acid variants. The disease-linked clones were reported as significantly enriched in matched synovial fluid samples from ankylosing spondylitis patients.

CDR3 length: 15 amino acids, cysteine to phenylalanine. The only DNA kept is the CDR3, 45 bases in frame from the first base. CDR1 and CDR2 are drawn from the germline V gene: LGHNT, FRNRAP. After removal of 7 bases from V and 1 base from J, the junction retains 8 bases not matched to a gene. This clonotype was seen many times. Its antigen remains undetermined. No much larger clonotype is one base removed from it; base qualities were not supplied. Sequencing instrument: Illumina HiSeq 2500. TCR beta libraries were prepared by quantitative 5'-RACE with molecular barcodes. As for the original processing: A new computational method, built on a probabilistic model of VDJ rearrangement, was used to identify disease-linked TCR variants. TCRdb reprocessing: public reads trimmed at Q25 with fastp, clones called with MiXCR, in-frame beta chains kept. Identical CDR3 protein sequences are pooled into one entry, listed with their most common genes and DNA. It is TCRdb's table, rather than the study itself, that gives the V and J calls and clone size. The sample contains a few hundred thousand distinct CDR3 sequences, less than 10% of them found a single time. Roughly 15% of the sample is held by the ten biggest clonotypes.

Rearrangement joined TRBV12-5 to TRBJ2-3, and 7 junctional nucleotides match TRBD1. The receptor was derived from a male donor with ankylosing spondylitis. The specimen was blood, either unsorted or a sorted T cell fraction (not recorded which). The CDR3 protein: CASVPDRPCTDTQYF. The DNA is TGTGCTAGTGTCCCGGACAGGCCATGCACAGATACGCAGTATTTT.